Reported below is one TCR beta chain. The CDR3 loop spans 14 amino acids. J lost 4 bases, V lost 4 bases, and 2 bases had no gene match. Germline CDR1 SGHVS, CDR2 FQNEAQ. Produced via immunoSEQ multiplex PCR; TCRdb's table is partial and in-frame only. The sample holds under 2,500 clones; roughly 65% are singletons and the top ten take roughly 18%. The record originates from a study of neoadjuvant anti-PD-1 for oral cavity cancer. Time point in this sample: after neoadjuvant nivolumab, at surgical resection. The source is a person aged 35 to 85 with oral cavity squamous cell carcinoma. Sequenced material: tumor tissue, taken after nivolumab (anti-PD-1) treatment. The genes are TRBV7-8 and TRBJ1-1; 11 bases are a match to TRBD1. CDR3 amino acids: CASSSDRGPTEAFF. The CDR3 DNA is TGTGCCAGCAGCTCGGACAGGGGGCCCACTGAAGCTTTCTTT.